This T cell receptor beta chain was retrieved from a study of blood T cell repertoires in COVID-19. Study-wide context: Samples taken during acute and convalescent COVID-19 were collected in the United States, Italy and Spain. Sources were T cells, B-cell-depleted T cells, or PBMCs; the material itself was cDNA or gDNA.

Original analysis: Scientists estimated how many nucleated cells there were by amplifying reference gene primers. Here immunoSEQ multiplex PCR was the method, and the copy in TCRdb shows in-frame clones only, minus some. V, J and clone size are those of that table, while D and trimming were read from the DNA. The top ten clones hold roughly 15% of a sample with roughly 220,000 clones, 88% of them seen once. There are 12 residues in the CDR3. Germline V lookup: CDR1 MNHEY, CDR2 SMNVEV (reference sequence). Trimming shortened V by 4 bases and J by 1 base, and 4 bases separated the two germline ends. This clone was observed a few times. Cohort placement rested on clinical history that participants reported themselves.

This chain joins TRBV27 and TRBJ1-1; D not resolved. The source of this sequence is a woman in her forties or fifties with acute COVID-19. The specimen sequenced was PBMCs or T cells enriched from blood (not recorded which). The CDR3 DNA reads as TGTGCCAGCAGTTACGGGAACACTGAAGCTTTCTTT. The encoded protein is CASSYGNTEAFF.